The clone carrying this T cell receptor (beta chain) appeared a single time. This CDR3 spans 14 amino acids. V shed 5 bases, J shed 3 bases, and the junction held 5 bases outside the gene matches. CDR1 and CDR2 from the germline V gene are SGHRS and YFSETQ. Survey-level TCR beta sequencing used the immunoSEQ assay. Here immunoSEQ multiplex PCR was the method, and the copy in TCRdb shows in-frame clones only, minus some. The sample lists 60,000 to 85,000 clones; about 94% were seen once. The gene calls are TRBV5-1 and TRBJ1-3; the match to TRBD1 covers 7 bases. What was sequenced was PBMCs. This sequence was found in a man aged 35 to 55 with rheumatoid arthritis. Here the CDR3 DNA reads TGCGCCAGCAGTTTCGACAGGGTTGGAAACACCATATATTTT. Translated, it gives CASSFDRVGNTIYF.